These 10 T cell receptor beta chains share one sample of origin, sequenced in a study of blood T cells in healthy people across ages. Next came a second PCR, run for about 6 to 11 cycles, which used a sample-barcoded 5' primer along with a J-beta primer mix. TCRdb processed the 5' RACE reads anew with MiXCR; each CDR3 protein has one entry. In the table there are under 950,000 distinct CDR3 sequences, about a fifth of which are singletons. What was sequenced was blood. Source of these receptors: a man between 65 and 79 years old in good health.

This clonotype showed up just a few times. The chain links TRBV5-1 to TRBJ2-5; D unclear. With the DNA end fitting TRBJ2-7 better, the J assignment may be wrong. Germline V CDR1 and CDR2: SGHRS, YFSETQ. The length of the CDR3 is 15 residues. CDR3 sequence: CASSLGVGSIYEQYF. The CDR3 DNA reads as TGCGCCAGCAGCTTGGGGGTAGGGTCTATCTACGAGCAGTACTTC.

This clonotype appeared a few times. The chain links TRBV19 to TRBJ2-3, with D unresolved. This CDR3 region has 14 residues. V lost 7 bases to trimming and J lost 0 bases, with 11 bases between them. The germline gives CDR1 LNHDA, CDR2 SQIVND (reference sequence). CDR3: CASTVGPSTDTQYF. CDR3 bases: TGTGCCAGTACTGTGGGCCCAAGCACAGATACGCAGTATTTT.

This clonotype showed up just a few times. The rearrangement links TRBV11-2 to TRBJ2-3; no clear D. The CDR3 spans 14 residues. The V and J ends lost 5 bases and 2 bases respectively, with 11 bases between them. CDR1 SGHAT and CDR2 FQNNGV come from the germline V gene. CDR3 in DNA: TGTGCCAGCAGCCCCCTAAGAAACACAGATACGCAGTATTTT. It yields the protein CASSPLRNTDTQYF.

This sequence joins TRBV6-1 and TRBJ2-3; either TRBD1 or TRBD2 may supply D (5 bases each). With 6 bases removed from V and 5 bases from J, the gap between germline ends came to 12 bases. The length of the CDR3 is 13 residues. In germline, CDR1 is MNHNS, CDR2 SASEGT. In DNA, the CDR3 is TGTGCCAGCAGGGCAGGGACGGGAGATACGCAGTATTTT. This sequence encodes CASRAGTGDTQYF.

Here the CDR3 DNA reads TGTGCCAGCAGCCAACCAGGGGGAATGAACACTGAAGCTTTCTTT. It is translated as CASSQPGGMNTEAFF. The genes are TRBV4-2 and TRBJ1-1, with 7 positions matching TRBD1. V was clipped by 2 bases and J by 0 bases; unmatched bases: 3. The CDR3 covers 15 residues. CDR1 and CDR2 (germline): LGHNA, YNFKEQ.

The chain carries TRBV7-2 and TRBJ1-2; D gene uncertain. CDR3 length equals 14 residues. CDR1 is SGHTA and CDR2 is FQGNSA in the germline V gene. Trimming removed 1 base from V and 8 bases from J, with 14 bases in between. The CDR3 loop reads CASSLVGSSGGYTF. The DNA of the CDR3 is TGTGCCAGCAGCTTAGTAGGGAGCTCGGGCGGCTACACCTTC.

The rearrangement uses TRBV28 and TRBJ2-6; TRBD1 agrees at 7 bases. Trimming at V came to 7 bases and at J to 0 bases, leaving 12 bases not matched to a gene. This CDR3 spans 18 amino acids. Germline assignment: CDR1 MDHEN and CDR2 SYDVKM. As DNA, the CDR3 is TGTGCCAGCACCCGGACAGGTTATTACCCCTCTGGGGCCAACGTCCTGACTTTC. Its translation: CASTRTGYYPSGANVLTF.

A few counts support this clonotype. This rearrangement joins TRBV15 to TRBJ2-3, with 10 bases matching TRBD2. This CDR3 spans 15 amino acids. J lost 5 bases, V lost 1 base, and 3 bases had no gene match. Germline CDR1 and CDR2: LNHNV and YYDKDF (reference sequence). CDR3 DNA: TGTGCCACCAGCAGAGTGGGGACTAGCGAAGATACGCAGTATTTT. Amino acids: CATSRVGTSEDTQYF.

The chain couples TRBV25-1 to TRBJ2-5; a weak D match, TRBD1 (7 bases). The J call is uncertain, as TRBJ2-1 better fits the DNA end. Germline-derived CDR1 and CDR2 are MGHDK and SYGVNS. The length of the CDR3 is 15 residues. The chain's CDR3 is CASSTDRRGPDEQFF. The CDR3, as DNA: TGTGCCAGCAGTACGGACAGGAGGGGGCCTGATGAGCAGTTCTTC.

V gene TRBV14 combines with J gene TRBJ1-2, with TRBD1 as a possible D gene (5 bases). Germline assignment: CDR1 SGHDN and CDR2 FVKESK. CDR3 length: 14 residues. Trimming left V 3 bases short and J 8 bases short, with 16 bases between. CDR3 residues: CASSQLPGLLGYTF. The DNA of the CDR3 is TGTGCCAGCAGCCAGCTCCCGGGACTTTTGGGCTACACCTTC.